A single sample is the source of the 28 T cell receptor beta chains below, sequenced in a study of blood T cell repertoires in COVID-19. Only in-frame clones appear in the TCRdb table, and some are missing; sequencing was by immunoSEQ multiplex PCR. This sample has 300,000 to 350,000 clones, with around 90% found just once. Specimen: peripheral blood. These receptors originate from a woman under 40 with COVID-19, enrolled during active disease.

The gene calls are TRBV27 and TRBJ2-1; the D is unclear. V lost 2 bases to trimming and J lost 2 bases, with 7 bases between them. Germline V gene data show CDR1 as MNHEY and CDR2 as SMNVEV (reference sequence). This CDR3 contains 14 residues. The DNA of the CDR3 is TGTGCCAGCAGTTTAGCGGCTACCTACAATGAGCAGTTCTTC. The encoded protein is CASSLAATYNEQFF.

This clone has only one observation. This same CDR3 is encoded by further DNA sequences in the sample. The chain uses TRBV28 and TRBJ2-7; D remains ambiguous. The CDR3 is 13 residues long. In germline, CDR1 is MDHEN, CDR2 SYDVKM. V was trimmed by 3 bases and J by 1 base, leaving 7 bases between them. Here the CDR3 DNA reads TGTGCCAGCAGTTTTTCCGGGTCCTACGAGCAGTACTTC. Translated: CASSFSGSYEQYF.

The V call is TRBV28, the J call TRBJ1-2; possible D gene TRBD1, 5 bases. V dropped 6 bases and J dropped 6 bases, with 26 bases sitting between them. The V gene's germline CDR1 is MDHEN and CDR2 SYDVKM. The CDR3 has 17 amino acids. The CDR3 here is CASSDGGPAKYLNGYTF. The CDR3 bases are TGTGCCAGCAGCGACGGGGGACCCGCGAAATATTTGAATGGCTACACCTTC.

This rearrangement joins TRBV25-1 to TRBJ2-1, with a weak D call TRBD2 (7 bases). There are 16 residues in the CDR3. Trimming removed 1 base from V and 10 bases from J, with 20 bases in between. Germline lookup yields CDR1 MGHDK and CDR2 SYGVNS. CDR3 DNA: TGTGCCAGCAGTGAATCCAGGACTAGAGGGGGGAGAGAGCAGTTCTTC. Translated, it gives CASSESRTRGGREQFF.

This clone showed up just a few times. The rearrangement links TRBV27 to TRBJ2-7; 12 nucleotides align to TRBD2. The CDR3 runs to 16 residues. V was pared by 5 bases and J by 4 bases, with 9 bases of the junction left unmatched. CDR1 and CDR2 (germline): MNHEY, SMNVEV (reference sequence). CDR3 protein: CASSPRLAGDRYEQYF. CDR3 DNA: TGTGCCAGCAGTCCTCGACTAGCGGGAGATAGGTACGAGCAGTACTTC.

V is TRBV2 and J is TRBJ1-2, with 7 bases aligning to TRBD1. With 4 bases clipped from V and 4 bases from J, the junction kept 3 bases outside the gene matches. This CDR3 comprises 13 residues. Germline loops: CDR1 SNHLY, CDR2 FYNNEI. The CDR3 region has the DNA TGTGCCAGCAGTGCCGGGACAGTCTATGGCTACACCTTC. Encoded protein: CASSAGTVYGYTF.

The genes are TRBV24-1 and TRBJ2-1; D unresolved. The CDR3 covers 12 residues. CDR1 KGHDR and CDR2 SFDVKD come from the germline V gene. The V and J ends lost 4 bases and 8 bases respectively, with 8 bases between them. CDR3 amino acids: CATSDSADEQFF. In nucleotides, the CDR3 is TGTGCCACCAGTGACTCCGCGGATGAGCAGTTCTTC.

This chain uses TRBV28 with TRBJ1-1; 8 bases match TRBD1. The length of the CDR3 is 14 residues. Germline V gives CDR1 MDHEN, CDR2 SYDVKM. The junction had 6 bases not matched to a gene; V was cut back by 6 bases and J by 3 bases. This CDR3 reads CASSSGQGDTEAFF. DNA of the CDR3: TGTGCCAGCAGCTCAGGACAGGGCGACACTGAAGCTTTCTTT. Full variable domain (remainder filled in from reference TRBV28 and TRBJ1-1): DVKVTQSSRYLVKRTGEKVFLECVQDMDHENMFWYRQDPGLGLRLIYFSYDVKMKEKGDIPEGYSVSREKKERFSLILESASTNQTSMYLCASSSGQGDTEAFFGQGTRLTVV.

The V gene is TRBV9, the J gene TRBJ2-1; 9 nucleotides align to TRBD2. The CDR3 loop spans 15 amino acids. Trimming cost V 4 bases and J 3 bases; bases outside gene matches: 5. Germline V gene data show CDR1 as SGDLS and CDR2 as YYNGEE. In DNA, the CDR3 is TGTGCCAGCAGCCCCCGTAGCGGGAGCTACAATGAGCAGTTCTTC. It yields the protein CASSPRSGSYNEQFF.

V gene TRBV19 combines with J gene TRBJ1-4, with 8 bases fitting TRBD1. This CDR3 region has 14 residues. Germline trimming cut 3 bases from V and 7 bases from J; bases unmatched to any gene: 4. Germline V gives CDR1 LNHDA, CDR2 SQIVND (reference sequence). The CDR3 loop reads CASSMDRAGEKLFF. The DNA for the CDR3 is TGTGCCAGTAGTATGGACAGGGCAGGTGAAAAACTGTTTTTT.

The CDR3 spells CASNAGEQETQYF. CDR3 nucleotides: TGTGCCAGTAACGCGGGAGAACAAGAGACCCAGTACTTC. The chain is built from TRBV19 and TRBJ2-5; 7 bases align to TRBD2. The ends lost 7 bases at V and 2 bases at J; junction bases unmatched: 4. The germline gives CDR1 LNHDA, CDR2 SQIVND (reference sequence). The CDR3 runs to 13 residues.

The chain employs TRBV18 and TRBJ1-1, with TRBD1 matching 10 bases. Trimming removed 2 bases from V and 3 bases from J; junction bases left unmatched: 9. Germline V CDR1 and CDR2: KGHSH, LQKENI. The length of the CDR3 is 17 residues. CDR3 amino acids: CASSPGTGESEDTEAFF. The CDR3 DNA is TGTGCCAGCTCACCAGGGACAGGGGAGTCGGAAGACACTGAAGCTTTCTTT.

The rearrangement links TRBV5-4 to TRBJ2-7, with D perhaps TRBD1 (5 bases). The V and J ends lost 1 base and 5 bases respectively, with 10 bases between them. The CDR3 is 13 amino acids. CDR1 and CDR2 (germline): SGHNT, YYREEE (reference sequence). The CDR3, as DNA: TGTGCCAGCAGCTTGCAGGGTCGGGACGAGCAGTACTTC. Protein: CASSLQGRDEQYF.

In regard to this clone: The junction departs from the called germline gene at one end, perhaps through a read error. The rearrangement joins TRBV15 to TRBJ2-5, with a tentative D call TRBD1 (5 bases). This CDR3 has 13 residues. The germline gives CDR1 LNHNV, CDR2 YYDKDF (reference sequence). The CDR3 sequence: CATSRGRAGRMDF. CDR3 DNA: TGTGCCACCAGCAGGGGGCGAGCAGGTCGAATGGACTTC. Complete variable domain (other parts from reference TRBV15 and TRBJ2-5): DAMVIQNPRYQVTQFGKPVTLSCSQTLNHNVMYWYQQKSSQAPKLLFHYYDKDFNNEADTPDNFQSRRPNTSFCFLDIRSPGLGDTAMYLCATSRGRAGRMDFGPGTRLLVL.

V is TRBV19 and J is TRBJ1-2; 8 nucleotides match TRBD1. The CDR3 totals 16 residues. The V segment lost 3 bases and the J segment 1 base; nucleotides outside the gene matches: 7. Germline lookup yields CDR1 LNHDA and CDR2 SQIVND (reference sequence). The CDR3 loop is CASSITGTGFNYGYTF. The CDR3 bases are TGTGCCAGTAGTATTACCGGGACAGGATTTAACTATGGCTACACCTTC. Using reference TRBV19 and TRBJ1-2 for the parts outside the CDR3, the full variable domain is DGGITQSPKYLFRKEGQNVTLSCEQNLNHDAMYWYRQDPGQGLRLIYYSQIVNDFQKGDIAEGYSVSREKKESFPLTVTSAQKNPTAFYLCASSITGTGFNYGYTFGSGTRLTVV.

The chain links TRBV14 to TRBJ1-2, with D possibly being TRBD1 (6 bases). Trimming took off 4 bases at V and 7 bases at J, with 13 bases between the two ends. The length of the CDR3 is 13 residues. The V gene's germline CDR1 is SGHDN and CDR2 FVKESK. CDR3 in amino acids: CASSLQGRGGYTF. CDR3 coding DNA: TGTGCCAGCAGCCTACAGGGCCGAGGTGGCTACACCTTC.

This rearrangement joins TRBV19 to TRBJ2-5, with 9 bases that match TRBD2. CDR1 LNHDA and CDR2 SQIVND come from the germline V gene (reference sequence). This CDR3 is built from 14 residues. The junction had 2 bases not matched to a gene; V was cut back by 6 bases and J by 0 bases. Written as DNA, the CDR3 is TGTGCCAGTAGCCTAGCGGGGAACCAAGAGACCCAGTACTTC. It encodes CASSLAGNQETQYF.

The chain recombines TRBV6-6 with TRBJ1-1; D unresolved. This CDR3 is built from 11 residues. The germline CDR1 and CDR2 sequences are MNHNY and SVGAGI (reference sequence). The V end lost 8 bases, the J end lost 2 bases, and 6 bases lay between the germline ends. The CDR3 spells CASYSNTEAFF. The CDR3 region has the DNA TGTGCCAGCTACAGCAACACTGAAGCTTTCTTT.

This sequence joins TRBV6-5 and TRBJ2-1; the D gene is possibly TRBD1 (5 bases). Germline V CDR1 and CDR2: MNHEY, SVGAGI. CDR3 length equals 13 residues. V lost 5 bases and J 6 bases, leaving 11 bases between the germline ends. DNA for the CDR3: TGTGCCAGCAGTCTTGACAGTTCCAATGAGCAGTTCTTC. Translated, it gives CASSLDSSNEQFF.

The chain joins TRBV15 to TRBJ1-1; maybe TRBD1 (6 bases). V was shortened by 0 bases and J by 4 bases, with 12 bases between the two germline ends. The CDR3 extends over 15 amino acids. Looked up from germline, CDR1 is LNHNV and CDR2 is YYDKDF (reference sequence). The CDR3 here is CATSRDPTGSTEAFF. The CDR3 DNA is TGTGCCACCAGCAGAGACCCGACAGGCTCCACTGAAGCTTTCTTT.

This clone was seen only once. Other DNA sequences in the same sample also yield this CDR3. The genes are TRBV9 and TRBJ1-6, with 8 bases fitting TRBD1. After removal of 0 bases from V and 4 bases from J, the junction contained 0 bases not matched to a gene. CDR3 length: 15 residues. CDR1 is SGDLS, CDR2 YYNGEE, per germline. The CDR3 loop is CASSVGTGYNSPLHF. CDR3 DNA sequence: TGTGCCAGCAGCGTAGGGACAGGGTATAATTCACCCCTCCACTTT.

The chain uses TRBV6-5 and TRBJ2-5, with D maybe TRBD1 (7 bases). The germline CDR1 and CDR2 sequences are MNHEY and SVGAGI. The CDR3 runs 14 residues. V was clipped by 5 bases and J by 2 bases, with 12 bases between them. The CDR3 DNA reads as TGTGCCAGCAGTCCCTCAGGGGGGCAAGAGACCCAGTACTTC. It translates to CASSPSGGQETQYF.

The chain uses TRBV5-6 and TRBJ2-3; no clear D gene. The CDR3 is 11 amino acids. V was trimmed by 3 bases and J by 5 bases, leaving 4 bases between them. Germline V gives CDR1 SGHDT, CDR2 YYEEEE. The CDR3 nucleotides are TGTGCCAGCAGCTCCCGAGATACGCAGTATTTT. Translation gives CASSSRDTQYF.

This chain connects TRBV27 to TRBJ1-1, with D perhaps matching TRBD1 (5 bases). Trimming removed 1 base from V and 0 bases from J, with 9 bases in between. The germline gives CDR1 MNHEY, CDR2 SMNVEV (reference sequence). The CDR3 contains 15 residues. CDR3 loop: CASSLWGGMNTEAFF. The CDR3 coding sequence is TGTGCCAGCAGTTTATGGGGCGGGATGAACACTGAAGCTTTCTTT.

The chain carries TRBV9 and TRBJ2-1; 9 positions agree with TRBD2. This CDR3 comprises 15 residues. V lost 0 bases and J lost 6; bases outside the gene matches: 4. CDR1 is SGDLS, CDR2 YYNGEE, per germline. In DNA, the CDR3 is TGTGCCAGCAGCGTAGCGGGTAGCGGGAGCAATGAGCAGTTCTTC. Its protein product is CASSVAGSGSNEQFF.

V and J are TRBV30 and TRBJ2-7; tentatively, D is TRBD1 (5 bases). The CDR3 runs to 13 residues. V was pared by 3 bases and J by 1 base, with 10 bases between. Germline CDR1 GTSNPN, CDR2 SVGIG (reference sequence). CDR3 coding DNA: TGTGCCTGGAGGAAGGACATGTCCTACGAGCAGTACTTC. This translates into CAWRKDMSYEQYF.

The chain joins TRBV15 to TRBJ1-5, with D possibly matching TRBD1 (5 bases). CDR3 size: 13 residues. Trimming took off 5 bases at V and 2 bases at J, with 7 bases between the two ends. Germline V gene sequence: CDR1 LNHNV, CDR2 YYDKDF (reference sequence). CDR3 in amino acids: CATSPGRNQPQHF. For the CDR3, the DNA is TGTGCCACCAGCCCAGGGCGCAATCAGCCCCAGCATTTT.

The chain has TRBV7-9 and TRBJ1-1, with D maybe TRBD1 (6 bases). Germline V lookup: CDR1 SEHNR, CDR2 FQNEAQ (reference sequence). The CDR3 loop spans 15 amino acids. Trimming pared 0 bases from V and 1 base from J, leaving 9 bases between. CDR3 in DNA: TGTGCCAGCAGCTTAGCCCCCAGGGGGAACACTGAAGCTTTCTTT. Translating it yields CASSLAPRGNTEAFF.